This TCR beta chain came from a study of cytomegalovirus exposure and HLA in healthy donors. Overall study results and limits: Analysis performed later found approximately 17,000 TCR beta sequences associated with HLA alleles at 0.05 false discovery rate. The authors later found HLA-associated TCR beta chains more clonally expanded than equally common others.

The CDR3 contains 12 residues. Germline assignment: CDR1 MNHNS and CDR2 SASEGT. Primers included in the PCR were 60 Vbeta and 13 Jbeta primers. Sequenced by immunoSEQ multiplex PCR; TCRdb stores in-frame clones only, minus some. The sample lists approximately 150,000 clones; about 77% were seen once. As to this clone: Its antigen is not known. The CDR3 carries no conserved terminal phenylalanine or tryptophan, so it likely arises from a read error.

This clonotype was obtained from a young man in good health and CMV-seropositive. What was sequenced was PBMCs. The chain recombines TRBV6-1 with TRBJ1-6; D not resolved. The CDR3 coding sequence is TGTGCCAGCCAGCACTATAATGCACCCCTCCACCTT. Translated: CASQHYNAPLHL.